This T cell receptor (beta chain) is from a study of blood T cell repertoires in COVID-19. Across the whole study: Acute and convalescent COVID-19 samples came from the United States, Italy and Spain. The analysed material was cDNA or gDNA that came from T cells, B-cell-depleted T cells, or PBMCs.

This clone was seen only a few times. Per the authors' pipeline: Reference gene primer amplification gave estimated nucleated cell counts. TCRdb's copy holds only in-frame clones and misses some; the assay was immunoSEQ multiplex PCR. V and J calls and clone size are as listed in that table; D and trimming were resolved from the DNA. The table shows approximately 210,000 clones, with 82% occurring only once. Specimen: peripheral blood. This TCR was sampled from a woman aged 40-49 years with acute or convalescent COVID-19.

The CDR3 DNA is TGTGCCAGCAGCCAAGGGGACCCGGGACTGATAGATACGCAGTATTTT. It yields the protein CASSQGDPGLIDTQYF. The chain combines TRBV4-2 with TRBJ2-3; tentative D call: TRBD2 (6 bases). The CDR3 has 16 residues. Germline V gives CDR1 LGHNA, CDR2 YNFKEQ. V lost 1 base, J lost 5 bases, and 16 bases lay in between.